Below, 21 T cell receptor beta chains from the same sample are listed, as sequenced in a study of T cell therapy after organ transplantation. Their cognate antigens are unknown. The method was immunoSEQ multiplex PCR; TCRdb's version includes in-frame clones alone and lacks a portion of them. The sample contains a few thousand clones, over 70% of which appear only once. Time point denoted: 4-8 weeks after completion of therapy. The sequencing here drew on CD8+ T cells from blood, taken after autologous CMV-specific T cell therapy. All receptors derive from a human patient who had received a solid organ transplant and had CMV disease. Part of the T cell pool may stem from the graft donor.

The DNA for the CDR3 is TGTGCCAGCAGTTACTCGGGACTGGGGGCCTACGAGCAGTACTTC. Amino acids: CASSYSGLGAYEQYF. J is TRBJ2-7 and V is TRBV6-5, with D tentatively TRBD2 (6 bases). The CDR3 contains 15 residues. V was clipped by 0 bases and J by 2 bases, with 11 bases between them. Germline CDR1 and CDR2: MNHEY and SVGAGI.

About this clone: A single base is all that separates this from a far larger clone, so a read error is likely. Other DNA sequences of this sample code for an identical CDR3. The chain is built from TRBV11-2 and TRBJ2-7; D may correspond to TRBD1 or TRBD2 (6 bases each). V shed 5 bases and J shed 7 bases, with 15 bases lying between them. In germline, CDR1 is SGHAT, CDR2 FQNNGV. The length of the CDR3 is 13 residues. Written as DNA, the CDR3 is TGTGCCAGCAGCCAACGAACAGGGAGGGAGCAGTACTTC. This translates into CASSQRTGREQYF.

CDR3 region: CASSLKGPGAEAFF. The CDR3 DNA sequence: TGTGCCAGCAGTTTGAAAGGGCCTGGGGCTGAAGCTTTCTTT. The genes are TRBV6-6 and TRBJ1-1; the D is unclear. Deletions cut 4 bases from V and 6 bases from J, with 15 bases between. This CDR3 is 14 amino acids long. Looked up from germline, CDR1 is MNHNY and CDR2 is SVGAGI (reference sequence).

The table lists this clone with a few counts. The chain uses TRBV7-9 and TRBJ2-7; the D call may be TRBD1 or TRBD2 (5 bases each). CDR3 length: 15 amino acids. Trimming removed 5 bases at V and 2 bases at J, with 16 bases between. Germline CDR1 SEHNR, CDR2 FQNEAQ (reference sequence). In DNA, the CDR3 is TGTGCCAGCAGCCTAAGATGGGGGATCCCCTACGAGCAGTACTTC. Protein product: CASSLRWGIPYEQYF.

This chain connects TRBV11-3 to TRBJ1-5; 9 bases align to TRBD1. Germline trimming cut 2 bases from V and 0 bases from J; bases unmatched to any gene: 14. CDR1 and CDR2 from the germline V gene are SGHNT and YENEEA. The CDR3 consists of 20 residues. In DNA, the CDR3 is TGTGCCAGCAGCTTATACCGACACAGGGGGCGAAGGCATAGCAATCAGCCCCAGCATTTT. It yields the protein CASSLYRHRGRRHSNQPQHF.

The chain uses TRBV27 and TRBJ2-2; maybe TRBD1 (5 bases). This CDR3 spans 15 amino acids. From germline, CDR1 is MNHEY and CDR2 SMNVEV (reference sequence). Trimming pared 2 bases from V and 5 bases from J, leaving 12 bases between. The CDR3 reads CASSLKGYGTGELFF. The DNA for the CDR3 is TGTGCCAGCAGTTTAAAGGGGTATGGTACCGGGGAGCTGTTTTTT.

The CDR3 loop reads CASSQESLRTGINTEAFF. The CDR3, as DNA: TGTGCCAGCAGCCAAGAATCCCTCCGGACAGGGATAAACACTGAAGCTTTCTTT. The J gene is TRBJ1-1, the V gene TRBV4-2; 8 nucleotides align to TRBD1. V lost 0 bases to trimming and J lost 2 bases; unmatched junction nucleotides: 11. This CDR3 region has 18 residues. CDR1 LGHNA and CDR2 YNFKEQ come from the germline V gene.

This clone was counted only a few times. The gene calls are TRBV11-2 and TRBJ1-4; no clear D. Germline V gene data show CDR1 as SGHAT and CDR2 as FQNNGV. The ends were cut back, 0 bases at V and 7 bases at J, with 9 bases in the middle. This CDR3 contains 14 residues. The CDR3 sequence: CASSLEYAGEKLFF. CDR3 nucleotide sequence: TGTGCCAGCAGCTTAGAGTACGCGGGTGAAAAACTGTTTTTT.

The DNA of the CDR3 is TGTGCCAGCCACTTGGACGGGAACAATCAGCCCCAGCATTTT. Protein: CASHLDGNNQPQHF. The V and J genes are TRBV19 and TRBJ1-5, with D uncertain. The CDR3 consists of 14 residues. Per the germline V gene, CDR1 is LNHDA and CDR2 is SQIVND (reference sequence). V lost 9 bases, J lost 3 bases, and 15 bases lay in between.

V gene TRBV28 combines with J gene TRBJ1-5; no reliable D call. Trimming took 3 bases from V and 2 from J, leaving 8 bases between them. Per the germline V gene, CDR1 is MDHEN and CDR2 is SYDVKM. CDR3 length: 14 residues. CDR3 amino acids: CASSFGYGNQPQHF. In nucleotides, the CDR3 is TGTGCCAGCAGTTTCGGGTATGGCAATCAGCCCCAGCATTTT.

This chain joins TRBV27 and TRBJ2-5; unclear D gene. Trimming pared 0 bases from V and 0 bases from J, leaving 5 bases between. The CDR3 extends over 14 amino acids. The germline V gene encodes CDR1 MNHEY and CDR2 SMNVEV (reference sequence). CDR3 in amino acids: CASSLSSYQETQYF. DNA of the CDR3: TGTGCCAGCAGTTTATCTTCATACCAAGAGACCCAGTACTTC.

This chain uses TRBV21-1 with TRBJ2-7; the table assigns TRBD2, which was not confirmed against the DNA. TRBV21-1 is tagged as a pseudogene. The CDR3 extends over 9 amino acids. As DNA, the CDR3 is TGTGCCGGTGGAGGCGAGCAGTACTTC. This gives the protein CAGGGEQYF.

The chain employs TRBV7-9 and TRBJ1-5, with TRBD1 matching over 12 bases. Germline-derived CDR1 and CDR2 are SEHNR and FQNEAQ (reference sequence). Trimming took 6 bases from V and 5 from J; bases not matched to a gene: 5. The CDR3 has 15 amino acids. CDR3 sequence (DNA): TGTGCCAGCAGTTCGGGACAGGGGGCTGATCAGCCCCAGCATTTT. It translates to CASSSGQGADQPQHF.

This clone is large in the sample. The chain uses TRBV4-3 and TRBJ1-2; D is possibly TRBD1 (6 bases). V gave up 0 bases and J gave up 3 bases, with 11 bases separating them. The CDR3 extends over 15 amino acids. CDR1 is LGHNA and CDR2 is YSLEER in the germline V gene. CDR3 region: CASSQEQGIHYGYTF. CDR3 nucleotide sequence: TGCGCCAGCAGCCAAGAGCAGGGGATCCACTATGGCTACACCTTC.

The chain has TRBV7-6 and TRBJ2-7; 11 bases are shared with TRBD1. The CDR3 runs 14 residues. With V trimmed by 4 bases and J by 6 bases, 5 bases remained unmatched. The germline V gene encodes CDR1 SGHVS and CDR2 FNYEAQ. CDR3 residues: CASSSLGTGGEQYF. The CDR3 DNA follows: TGTGCCAGCAGCTCGCTCGGGACAGGGGGCGAGCAGTACTTC.

The chain couples TRBV13 to TRBJ1-5; no clear D gene. CDR1 and CDR2 (germline): PRHDT, FYEKMQ (reference sequence). The ends were cut back, 0 bases at V and 3 bases at J, with 0 bases in the middle. This CDR3 has 12 amino acids. The CDR3, as DNA: TGTGCCAGCAGCTTAGGCAATCAGCCCCAGCATTTT. Translation gives CASSLGNQPQHF.

V gene TRBV9 combines with J gene TRBJ2-3; D possibly corresponds to TRBD2 (5 bases). V lost 0 bases and J 1 base, leaving 9 bases between the germline ends. Germline lookup yields CDR1 SGDLS and CDR2 YYNGEE. This CDR3 has 15 amino acids. CDR3 sequence: CASSVGNSGTDTQYF. DNA of the CDR3: TGTGCCAGCAGCGTAGGAAATAGCGGCACAGATACGCAGTATTTT.

The chain is built from TRBV28 and TRBJ1-4; a weak D match, TRBD1 (5 bases). The germline V gene has CDR1 MDHEN and CDR2 SYDVKM. The CDR3 has 13 residues. Trimming removed 7 bases at V and 5 bases at J, with 11 bases between. The CDR3 loop reads CASKDIPNEKLFF. The CDR3 DNA reads as TGTGCCAGCAAGGACATCCCCAATGAAAAACTGTTTTTT.

This clone ranks as large. V usage is TRBV7-9 and J usage is TRBJ1-6; D might be TRBD1 (5 bases). This CDR3 contains 15 residues. Germline-derived CDR1 and CDR2 are SEHNR and FQNEAQ (reference sequence). Trimming shortened V by 3 bases and J by 6 bases, and 12 bases separated the two germline ends. This CDR3 reads CASSFLAGTNSPLHF. The DNA for the CDR3 is TGTGCCAGCAGCTTTCTGGCAGGGACTAATTCACCCCTCCACTTT.

V is TRBV4-1 and J is TRBJ1-2, with D unresolved. There are 18 residues in the CDR3. Trimming shortened V by 1 base and J by 6 bases, and 24 bases separated the two germline ends. Per the germline V gene, CDR1 is MGHRA and CDR2 is YSYEKL. Here the CDR3 reads CASSQVIPSANVRDGYTF. CDR3 nucleotide sequence: TGCGCCAGCAGCCAAGTTATCCCTTCGGCAAACGTGAGGGATGGCTACACCTTC.

The J gene is TRBJ1-2, the V gene TRBV28; the D gene is possibly TRBD1 (5 bases). Germline CDR1 is MDHEN and CDR2 is SYDVKM. Trimming removed 8 bases at V and 6 bases at J, with 22 bases between. The length of the CDR3 is 15 residues. CDR3 sequence (DNA): TGTGCCAGCGTCTCCCGTCCGGGGGTTCTCGATGGCTACACCTTC. It specifies CASVSRPGVLDGYTF.